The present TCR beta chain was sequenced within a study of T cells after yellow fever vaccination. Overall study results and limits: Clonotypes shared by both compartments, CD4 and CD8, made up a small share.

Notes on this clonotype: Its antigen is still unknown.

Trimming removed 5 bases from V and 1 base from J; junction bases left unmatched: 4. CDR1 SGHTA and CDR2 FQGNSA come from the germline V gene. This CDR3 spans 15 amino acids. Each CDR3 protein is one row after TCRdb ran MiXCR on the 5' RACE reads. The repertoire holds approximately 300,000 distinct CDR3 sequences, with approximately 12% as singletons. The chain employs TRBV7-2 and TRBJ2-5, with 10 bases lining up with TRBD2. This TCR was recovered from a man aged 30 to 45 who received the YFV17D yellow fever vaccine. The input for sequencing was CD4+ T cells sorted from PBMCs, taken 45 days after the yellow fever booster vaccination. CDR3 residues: CASSRRLAGQETQYF. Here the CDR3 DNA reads TGTGCCAGCAGCCGCCGACTAGCGGGCCAAGAGACCCAGTACTTC. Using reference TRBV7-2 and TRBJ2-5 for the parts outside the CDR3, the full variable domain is GAGVSQSPSNKVTEKGKDVELRCDPISGHTALYWYRQSLGQGLEFLIYFQGNSAPDKSGLPSDRFSAERTGGSVSTLTIQRTQQEDSAVYLCASSRRLAGQETQYFGPGTRLLVL.